The entry below gives a single TCR beta chain sequence along with its context. 13 Jbeta primers and 60 Vbeta primers were used for the PCR. The table came from immunoSEQ multiplex PCR; TCRdb's copy has only in-frame clones and leaves some out. The sample shows 92,000 or so clones, approximately 60% of them seen only once. This specimen belongs to a study of cytomegalovirus exposure and HLA in healthy donors. The germline V gene has CDR1 SGDLS and CDR2 YYNGEE. CDR3 length: 16 amino acids. V dropped 4 bases and J dropped 4; count of bases not matched to a gene: 9. This sequence originates from a woman between 45 and 65 years old in good health and CMV-seropositive. Sequencing input: PBMCs. The chain employs TRBV9 and TRBJ2-5; 11 bases are shared with TRBD2. The CDR3 DNA follows: TGTGCCAGCAGCCTAATTAGCGGGGGGGCCTTAGAGACCCAGTACTTC. It translates to CASSLISGGALETQYF.